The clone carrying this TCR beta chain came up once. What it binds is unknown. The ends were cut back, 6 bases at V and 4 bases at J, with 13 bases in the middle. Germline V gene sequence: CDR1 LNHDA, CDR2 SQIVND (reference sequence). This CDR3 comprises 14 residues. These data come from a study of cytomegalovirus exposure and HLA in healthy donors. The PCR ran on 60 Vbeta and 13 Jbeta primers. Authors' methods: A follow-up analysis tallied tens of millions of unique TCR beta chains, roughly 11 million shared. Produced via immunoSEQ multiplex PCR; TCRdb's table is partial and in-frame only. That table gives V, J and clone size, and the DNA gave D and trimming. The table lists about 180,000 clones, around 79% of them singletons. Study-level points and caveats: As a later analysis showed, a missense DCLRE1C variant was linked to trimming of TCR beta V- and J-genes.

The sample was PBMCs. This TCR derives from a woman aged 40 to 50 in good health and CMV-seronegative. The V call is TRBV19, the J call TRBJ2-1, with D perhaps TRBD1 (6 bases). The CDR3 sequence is CASSRGVLYNEQFF. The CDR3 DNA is TGTGCCAGTAGCAGGGGAGTTCTTTACAATGAGCAGTTCTTC.